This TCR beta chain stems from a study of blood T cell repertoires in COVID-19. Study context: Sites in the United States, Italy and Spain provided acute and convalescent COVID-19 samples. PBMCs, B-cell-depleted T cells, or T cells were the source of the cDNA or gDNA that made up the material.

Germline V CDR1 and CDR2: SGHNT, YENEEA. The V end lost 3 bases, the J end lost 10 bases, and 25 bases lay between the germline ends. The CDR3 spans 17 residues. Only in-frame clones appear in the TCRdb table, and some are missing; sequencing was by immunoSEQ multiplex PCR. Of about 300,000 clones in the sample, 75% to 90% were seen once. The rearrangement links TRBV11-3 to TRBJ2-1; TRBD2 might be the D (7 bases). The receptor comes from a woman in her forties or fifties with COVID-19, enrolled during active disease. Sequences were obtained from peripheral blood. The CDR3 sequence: CASSLMGDYAGGLEQFF. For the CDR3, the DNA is TGTGCCAGCAGCTTGATGGGAGACTATGCCGGGGGGCTGGAGCAGTTCTTC.